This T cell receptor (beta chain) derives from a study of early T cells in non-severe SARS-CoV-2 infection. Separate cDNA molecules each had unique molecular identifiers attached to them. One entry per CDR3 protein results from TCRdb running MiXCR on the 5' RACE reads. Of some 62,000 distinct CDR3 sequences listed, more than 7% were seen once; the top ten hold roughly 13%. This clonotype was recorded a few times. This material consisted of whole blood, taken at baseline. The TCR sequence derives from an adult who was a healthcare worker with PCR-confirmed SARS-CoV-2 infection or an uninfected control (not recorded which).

The CDR3 sequence is CATSWGTEAFF. DNA for the CDR3: TGTGCCACCAGTTGGGGGACTGAAGCTTTCTTT. The chain recombines TRBV24-1 with TRBJ1-1, with D tentatively TRBD1 (5 bases). The germline gives CDR1 KGHDR, CDR2 SFDVKD. V gave up 6 bases and J gave up 5 bases, with 6 bases separating them. The CDR3 extends over 11 amino acids.